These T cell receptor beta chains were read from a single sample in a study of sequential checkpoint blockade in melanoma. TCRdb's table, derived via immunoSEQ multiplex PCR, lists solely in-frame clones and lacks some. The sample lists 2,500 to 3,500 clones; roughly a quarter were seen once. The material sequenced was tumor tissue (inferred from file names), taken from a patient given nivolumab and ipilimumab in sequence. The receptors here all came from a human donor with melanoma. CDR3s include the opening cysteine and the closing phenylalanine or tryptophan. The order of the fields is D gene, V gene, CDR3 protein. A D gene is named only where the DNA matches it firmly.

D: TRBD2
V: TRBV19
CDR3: CASSINLGGGDNEQFF

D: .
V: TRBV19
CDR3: CASNPGRELGGYTF

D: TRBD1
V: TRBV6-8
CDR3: CASSPGQGASYTF

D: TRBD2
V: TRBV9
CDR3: CASSVGTSRNEQFF

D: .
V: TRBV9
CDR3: CASSGGHPKTQYF

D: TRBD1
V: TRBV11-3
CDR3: CASSFGTGTLHLGNTIYF

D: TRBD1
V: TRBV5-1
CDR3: CASSFAEGQGNYGYTF

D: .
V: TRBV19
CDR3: CASSILREGMDTGELFF

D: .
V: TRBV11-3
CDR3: CASSLAVGAGEKLFF

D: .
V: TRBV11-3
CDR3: CASSLDSSGGRNEQFF

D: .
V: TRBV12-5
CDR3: CASGTNGWGDTQYF

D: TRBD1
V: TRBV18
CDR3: CASSPTSLQGARGYTF

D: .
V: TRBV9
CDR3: CASSVERGSNTGELFF

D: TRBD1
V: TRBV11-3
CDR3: CASSPTGGVDNEQFF

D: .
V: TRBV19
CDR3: CASSVGQLYEQYF

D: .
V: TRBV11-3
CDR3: CASSYNFVDGYTYEQYF

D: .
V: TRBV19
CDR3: CASSIKEWTGYTF

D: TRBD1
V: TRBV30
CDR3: CAWSGQGNQPQHF

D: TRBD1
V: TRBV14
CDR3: CASSPRTGSEKLFF

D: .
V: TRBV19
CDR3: CASSIRQTEMNTEAFF

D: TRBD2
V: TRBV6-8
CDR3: CASSRSHGLEGTQYF

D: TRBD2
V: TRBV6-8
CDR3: CASSLLAGGDLEQFF

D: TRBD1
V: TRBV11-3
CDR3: CASSWGQGNQPQHF

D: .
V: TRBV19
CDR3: CASSGRDSDTEAFF

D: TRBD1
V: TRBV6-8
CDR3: CASSPWTGFGLSEAFF

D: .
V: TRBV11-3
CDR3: CASSLISRDNEQFF

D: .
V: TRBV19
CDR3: CASSNPGLSDTQYF

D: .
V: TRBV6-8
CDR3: CASRSLGSGNTIYF

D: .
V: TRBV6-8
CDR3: CASSPRSRTLKETQYF

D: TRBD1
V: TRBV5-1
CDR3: CASSLAWGQGNTGELFF

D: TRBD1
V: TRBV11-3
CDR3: CASSTHRGLYNEQFF

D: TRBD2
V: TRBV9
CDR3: CASSALAGANNEQFF

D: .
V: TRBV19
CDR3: CASSRQDYNEQFF

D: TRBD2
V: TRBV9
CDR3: CASSRVGAGDLYEQFF

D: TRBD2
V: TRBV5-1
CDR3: CASSLGLAQNIQYF

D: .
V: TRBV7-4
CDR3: CASSRMMGTEAFF

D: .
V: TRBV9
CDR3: CASSVGGGGQPQHF

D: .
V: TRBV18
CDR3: CASSPSRAHEQYF

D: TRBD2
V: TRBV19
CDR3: CASSNSGGAVETQYF

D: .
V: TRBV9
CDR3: CASSESRTVYGYTF

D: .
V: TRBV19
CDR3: CASSIQDTGELFF

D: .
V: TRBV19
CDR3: CASSMGRGDTQYF

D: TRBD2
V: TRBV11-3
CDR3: CASSLGTSVWQETQYF

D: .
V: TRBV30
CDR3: CAWSVYSNQPQHF

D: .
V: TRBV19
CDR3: CASSIGGGPTEAFF

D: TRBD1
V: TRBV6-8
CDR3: CASSYGGQGAMRELFF

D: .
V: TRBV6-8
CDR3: CASRYRTHTDEQYF

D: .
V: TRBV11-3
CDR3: CASSRAGEAVETQYF

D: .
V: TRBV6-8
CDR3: CASSPWGITSNYGYTF

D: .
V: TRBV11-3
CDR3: CASSLSPSTGEAFF

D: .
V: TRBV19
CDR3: CASSIGQIDNSPLHF

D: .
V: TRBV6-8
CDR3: CASKRGGMDSGNTIYF

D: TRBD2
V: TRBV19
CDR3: CASSTSGGYGELFF

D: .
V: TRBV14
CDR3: CASSQVAAGKAFF

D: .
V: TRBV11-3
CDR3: CASSPTPGLTNEQYF

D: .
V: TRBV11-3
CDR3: CASSKGGGLTEAFF

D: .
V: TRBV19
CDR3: CASMTPGTDSPLHF